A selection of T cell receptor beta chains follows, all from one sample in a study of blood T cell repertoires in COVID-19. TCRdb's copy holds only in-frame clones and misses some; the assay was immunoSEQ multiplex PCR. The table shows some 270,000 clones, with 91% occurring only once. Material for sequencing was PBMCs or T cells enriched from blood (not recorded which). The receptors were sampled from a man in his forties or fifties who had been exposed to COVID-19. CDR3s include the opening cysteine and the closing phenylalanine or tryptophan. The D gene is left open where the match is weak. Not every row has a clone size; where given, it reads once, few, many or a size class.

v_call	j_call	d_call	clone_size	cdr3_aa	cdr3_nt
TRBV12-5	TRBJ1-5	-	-	CASGLVWTANSNQPQHF	TGTGCTAGTGGTTTGGTATGGACAGCTAATAGCAATCAGCCCCAGCATTTT
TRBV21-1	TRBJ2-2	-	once	CASSKAEEKVRTGELFF	TGTGCCAGCAGCAAAGCGGAGGAGAAGGTTAGAACCGGGGAGCTGTTTTTT
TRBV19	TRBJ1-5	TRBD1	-	CASSPGQFSNQPQHF	TGTGCCAGTAGTCCGGGACAGTTTAGCAATCAGCCCCAGCATTTT
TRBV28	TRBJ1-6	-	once	CASSLRTEINSPLHF	TGTGCCAGCAGTTTAAGGACAGAGATTAATTCACCCCTCCACTTT
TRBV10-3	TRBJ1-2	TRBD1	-	CAISDIGTGGISNYGYTF	TGTGCCATCAGTGACATAGGGACAGGGGGAATTTCTAACTATGGCTACACCTTC
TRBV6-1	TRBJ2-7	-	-	CASSESLAKGEQYF	TGTGCCAGCAGTGAGTCACTAGCTAAGGGTGAGCAGTACTTC
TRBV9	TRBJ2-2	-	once	CASSFSGATGELFF	TGTGCCAGCAGTTTTTCAGGGGCAACCGGGGAGCTGTTTTTT
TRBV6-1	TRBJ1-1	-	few	CASSEDRTEAFF	TGTGCCAGCAGTGAAGACCGGACTGAAGCTTTCTTT
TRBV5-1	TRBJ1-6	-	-	CASSLSGGNRSPLHF	TGCGCCAGCAGCTTAAGCGGCGGGAATCGGTCACCCCTCCACTTT
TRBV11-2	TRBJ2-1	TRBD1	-	CASSLDAGGGEQFF	TGTGCCAGCAGCTTAGATGCAGGGGGCGGTGAGCAGTTCTTC
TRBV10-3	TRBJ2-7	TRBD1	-	CAISEYQRQGGYEQYF	TGTGCCATCAGTGAGTATCAACGACAGGGGGGGTACGAGCAGTACTTC
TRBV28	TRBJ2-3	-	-	CASSIAAAASDTQYF	TGTGCCAGCAGTATTGCGGCCGCAGCTAGCGATACGCAGTATTTT
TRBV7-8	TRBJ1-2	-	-	CASSLDGGDYGYTF	TGTGCCAGCAGCTTAGATGGCGGGGACTATGGCTACACCTTC
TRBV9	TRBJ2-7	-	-	CASSVGWTDTYEQYF	TGTGCCAGCAGCGTAGGCTGGACGGACACCTACGAGCAGTACTTC
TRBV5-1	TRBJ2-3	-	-	CASSKTQGNFGTDTQYF	TGCGCCAGCAGCAAAACACAGGGTAATTTCGGCACAGATACGCAGTATTTT
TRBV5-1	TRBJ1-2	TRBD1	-	CASSLDGQGIVFYGYTF	TGCGCCAGCAGCTTGGATGGACAGGGTATCGTCTTCTATGGCTACACCTTC
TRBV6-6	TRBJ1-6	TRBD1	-	CASKLQGAGSPLHF	TGTGCCAGCAAATTACAGGGGGCGGGATCACCCCTCCACTTT
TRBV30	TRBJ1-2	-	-	CAWSVGVDFGGYTF	TGTGCCTGGAGTGTAGGGGTCGATTTTGGCGGCTACACCTTC
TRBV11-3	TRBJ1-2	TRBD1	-	CASSLRGTGDYGYTF	TGTGCCAGCAGCTTAAGAGGGACAGGGGACTATGGCTACACCTTC
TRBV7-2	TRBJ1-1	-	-	CASRDLPSGTEAFF	TGTGCCAGCAGAGACTTACCCAGTGGGACTGAAGCTTTCTTT